The T cell receptor (beta chain) under discussion was sequenced for a study of blood T cell repertoires in COVID-19. Study context: Nucleic acid was either cDNA or gDNA, and it came from T cells, B-cell-depleted T cells, or PBMCs.

Original analysis: Scientists estimated how many nucleated cells there were by amplifying reference gene primers. Sequencing used immunoSEQ multiplex PCR; TCRdb keeps in-frame clones, though not all of them. V and J calls and clone size are copied from that table; D and trimming were computed from the DNA. The sample lists 120,000 to 150,000 clones, 75% to 85% occurring once. Trimming at V came to 4 bases and at J to 0 bases, leaving 2 bases not matched to a gene. Germline lookup yields CDR1 SGHRS and CDR2 YFSETQ. The CDR3 loop spans 16 amino acids. The chain carries TRBV5-1 and TRBJ2-1, with TRBD2 identical over 12 bases. Specimen: peripheral blood. The clonotype comes from a man in his 60s with active or convalescent COVID-19. CDR3 coding DNA: TGCGCCAGCAGCCAGACTAGCGGGAGCTCCTACAATGAGCAGTTCTTC. Its translation is CASSQTSGSSYNEQFF.